The clone carrying this T cell receptor beta chain was counted only a few times. Its antigen is undetermined. Separate from the 666-subject first cohort was the roughly 120-subject validation cohort, to which the donors belonged. This sample was included in a study of cytomegalovirus exposure and HLA in healthy donors. Overall study findings and caveats: High sensitivity and specificity were reportedly achieved when the classifier diagnosed cytomegalovirus status.

TCRdb's copy holds only in-frame clones and misses some; the assay was immunoSEQ multiplex PCR. The sample holds roughly 80,000 clones, roughly 95% seen once. The origin of this receptor is a woman between 18 and 29 years old in good health and CMV-seropositive. The sequencing sample was made of PBMCs.

DNA for the CDR3: TGTGCCAGCAGCCAGGGGGGTACGCAGTATTTT. It yields the protein CASSQGGTQYF. The J gene is TRBJ2-3, the V gene TRBV7-3, with D tentatively TRBD1 (7 bases). The ends were cut back, 5 bases at V and 8 bases at J, with 8 bases in the middle. The germline CDR1 and CDR2 sequences are SGHTA and FQGTGA. The CDR3 extends over 11 amino acids. Combining the CDR3 with reference TRBV7-3 and TRBJ2-3 gives the whole variable domain GAGVSQTPSNKVTEKGKYVELRCDPISGHTALYWYRQSLGQGPEFLIYFQGTGAADDSGLPNDRFFAVRPEGSVSTLKIQRTERGDSAVYLCASSQGGTQYFGPGTRLTVL.